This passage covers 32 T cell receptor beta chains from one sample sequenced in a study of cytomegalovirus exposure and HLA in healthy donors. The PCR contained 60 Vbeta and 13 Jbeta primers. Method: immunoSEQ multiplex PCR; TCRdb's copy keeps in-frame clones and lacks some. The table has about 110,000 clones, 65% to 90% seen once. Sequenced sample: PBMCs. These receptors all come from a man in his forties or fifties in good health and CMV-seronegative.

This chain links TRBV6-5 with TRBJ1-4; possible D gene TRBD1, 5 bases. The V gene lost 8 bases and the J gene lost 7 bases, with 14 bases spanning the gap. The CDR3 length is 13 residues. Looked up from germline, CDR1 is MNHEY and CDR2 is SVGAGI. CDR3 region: CASRGGMSEKLFF. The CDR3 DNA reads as TGTGCCAGCCGCGGGGGGATGAGTGAAAAACTGTTTTTT.

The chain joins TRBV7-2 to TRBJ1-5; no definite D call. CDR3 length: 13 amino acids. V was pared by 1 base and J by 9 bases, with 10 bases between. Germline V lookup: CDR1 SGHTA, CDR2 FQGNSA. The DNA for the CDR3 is TGTGCCAGCAGCTTAGTCCCCGGCGGGCCCCAGCATTTT. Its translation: CASSLVPGGPQHF. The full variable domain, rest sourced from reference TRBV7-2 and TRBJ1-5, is GAGVSQSPSNKVTEKGKDVELRCDPISGHTALYWYRQSLGQGLEFLIYFQGNSAPDKSGLPSDRFSAERTGGSVSTLTIQRTQQEDSAVYLCASSLVPGGPQHFGDGTRLSIL.

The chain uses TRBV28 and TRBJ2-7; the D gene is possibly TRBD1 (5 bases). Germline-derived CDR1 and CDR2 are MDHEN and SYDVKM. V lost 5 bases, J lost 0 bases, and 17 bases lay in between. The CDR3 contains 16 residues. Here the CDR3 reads CASSPPGHPYSYEQYV. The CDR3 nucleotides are TGTGCCAGCAGTCCCCCAGGACATCCTTACTCCTACGAGCAGTACGTC.

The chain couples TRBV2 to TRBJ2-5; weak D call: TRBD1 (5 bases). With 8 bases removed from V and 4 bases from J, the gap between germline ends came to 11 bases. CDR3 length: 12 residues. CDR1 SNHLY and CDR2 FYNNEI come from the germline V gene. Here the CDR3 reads CASRIGAETQYF. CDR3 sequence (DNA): TGTGCCAGCCGTATAGGGGCAGAGACCCAGTACTTC.

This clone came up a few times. Here the CDR3 DNA reads TGTGCCAGCAGCGGGGGGGGGCGCAATGAGCAGTTCTTC. The encoded protein is CASSGGGRNEQFF. The chain combines TRBV5-4 with TRBJ2-1; D possibly corresponds to TRBD2 (7 bases). CDR1 is SGHNT, CDR2 YYREEE, per germline (reference sequence). The CDR3 consists of 13 residues. V lost 4 bases to trimming and J lost 6 bases, with 11 bases between them.

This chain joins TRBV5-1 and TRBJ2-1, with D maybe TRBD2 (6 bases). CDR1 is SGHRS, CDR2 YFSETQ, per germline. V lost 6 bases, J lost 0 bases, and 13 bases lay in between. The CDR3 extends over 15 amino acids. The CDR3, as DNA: TGCGCCAGCACCTCGGGAGACAGCTCCTACAATGAGCAGTTCTTC. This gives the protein CASTSGDSSYNEQFF.

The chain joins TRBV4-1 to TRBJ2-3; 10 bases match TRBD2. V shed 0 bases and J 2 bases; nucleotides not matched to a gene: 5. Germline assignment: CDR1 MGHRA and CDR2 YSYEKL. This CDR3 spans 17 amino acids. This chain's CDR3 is CASSQDRAGGHTDTQYF. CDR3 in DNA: TGCGCCAGCAGCCAAGATCGAGCGGGGGGGCACACAGATACGCAGTATTTT.

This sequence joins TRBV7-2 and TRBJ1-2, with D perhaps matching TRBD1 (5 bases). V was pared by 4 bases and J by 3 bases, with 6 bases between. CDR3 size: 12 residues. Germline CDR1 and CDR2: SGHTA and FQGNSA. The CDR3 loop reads CASSSQDYGYTF. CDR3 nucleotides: TGTGCCAGCAGCTCACAGGACTATGGCTACACCTTC.

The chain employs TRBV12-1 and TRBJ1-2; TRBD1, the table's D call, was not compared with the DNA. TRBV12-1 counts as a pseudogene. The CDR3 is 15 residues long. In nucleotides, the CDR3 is TGTGCCAGCAGCTTTGCGCGGTTGCAGGGGGCTGGCTACACCTTC. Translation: CASSFARLQGAGYTF.

This CDR3 reads CAWGATRSQDTQYF. CDR3 bases: TGTGCCTGGGGGGCCACCAGATCCCAGGATACGCAGTATTTT. The chain has TRBV30 and TRBJ2-3; D possibly corresponds to TRBD1 (5 bases). The CDR3 is 14 residues long. CDR1 and CDR2 (germline): GTSNPN, SVGIG (reference sequence). V lost 5 bases and J lost 6, with 18 bases in between.

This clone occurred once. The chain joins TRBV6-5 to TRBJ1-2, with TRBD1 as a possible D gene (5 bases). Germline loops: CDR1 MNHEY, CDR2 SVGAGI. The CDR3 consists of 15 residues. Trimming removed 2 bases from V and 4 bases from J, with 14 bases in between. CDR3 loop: CASSYLSRGSYGYTF. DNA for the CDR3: TGTGCCAGCAGTTACCTTTCACGGGGGTCCTATGGCTACACCTTC.

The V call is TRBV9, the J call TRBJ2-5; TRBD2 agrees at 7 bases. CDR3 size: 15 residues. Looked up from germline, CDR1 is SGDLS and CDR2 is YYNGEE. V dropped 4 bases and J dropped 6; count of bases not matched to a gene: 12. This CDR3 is CASSPRGGVAQTQYF. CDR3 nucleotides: TGTGCCAGCAGCCCTCGTGGGGGGGTGGCTCAGACCCAGTACTTC.

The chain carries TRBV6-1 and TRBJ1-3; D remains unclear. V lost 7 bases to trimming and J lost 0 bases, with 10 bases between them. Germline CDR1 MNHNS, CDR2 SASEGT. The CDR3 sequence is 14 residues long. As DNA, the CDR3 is TGTGCCAGCAAAGAGAGATTCTCTGGAAACACCATATATTTT. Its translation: CASKERFSGNTIYF.

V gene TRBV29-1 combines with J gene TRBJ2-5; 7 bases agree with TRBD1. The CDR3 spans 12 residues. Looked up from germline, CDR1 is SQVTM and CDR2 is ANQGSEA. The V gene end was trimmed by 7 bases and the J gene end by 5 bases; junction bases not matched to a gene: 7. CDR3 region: CSGQGIGETQYF. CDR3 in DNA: TGCAGCGGACAGGGAATAGGGGAGACCCAGTACTTC. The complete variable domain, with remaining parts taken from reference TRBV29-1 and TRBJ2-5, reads SAVISQKPSRDICQRGTSLTIQCQVDSQVTMMFWYRQQPGQSLTLIATANQGSEATYESGFVIDKFPISRPNLTFSTLTVSNMSPEDSSIYLCSGQGIGETQYFGPGTRLLVL.

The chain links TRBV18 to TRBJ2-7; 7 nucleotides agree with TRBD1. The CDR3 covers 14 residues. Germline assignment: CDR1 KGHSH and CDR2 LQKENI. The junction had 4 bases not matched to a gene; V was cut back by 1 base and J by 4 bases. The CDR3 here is CASSPRDRVYEQYF. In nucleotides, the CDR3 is TGTGCCAGCTCACCACGGGACAGAGTTTACGAGCAGTACTTC.

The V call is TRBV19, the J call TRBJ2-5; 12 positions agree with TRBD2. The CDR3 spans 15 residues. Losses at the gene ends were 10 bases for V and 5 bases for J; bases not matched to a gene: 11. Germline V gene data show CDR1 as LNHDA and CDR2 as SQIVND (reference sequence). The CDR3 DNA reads TGTGCCACCCGGACTAGCGGGGCAACTTGGGAGACCCAGTACTTC. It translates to CATRTSGATWETQYF.

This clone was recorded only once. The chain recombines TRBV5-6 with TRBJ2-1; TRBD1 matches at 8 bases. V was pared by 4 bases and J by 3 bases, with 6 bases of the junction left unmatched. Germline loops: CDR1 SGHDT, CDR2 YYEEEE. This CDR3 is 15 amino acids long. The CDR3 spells CASSGTGTGYNEQFF. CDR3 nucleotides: TGTGCCAGCAGCGGTACCGGGACAGGCTACAATGAGCAGTTCTTC.

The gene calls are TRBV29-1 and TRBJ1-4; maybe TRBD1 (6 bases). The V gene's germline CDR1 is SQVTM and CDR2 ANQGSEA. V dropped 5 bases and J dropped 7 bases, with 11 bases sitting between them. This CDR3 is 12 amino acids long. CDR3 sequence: CSVSQGGEKLFF. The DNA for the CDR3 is TGCAGCGTTTCTCAAGGGGGTGAAAAACTGTTTTTT.

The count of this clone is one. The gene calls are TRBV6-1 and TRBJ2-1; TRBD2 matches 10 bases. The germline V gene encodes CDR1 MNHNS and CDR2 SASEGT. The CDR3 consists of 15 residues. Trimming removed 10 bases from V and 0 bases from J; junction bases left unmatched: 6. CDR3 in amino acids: CATQRGGFSYNEQFF. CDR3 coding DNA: TGTGCCACCCAGCGGGGGGGCTTCTCCTACAATGAGCAGTTCTTC.

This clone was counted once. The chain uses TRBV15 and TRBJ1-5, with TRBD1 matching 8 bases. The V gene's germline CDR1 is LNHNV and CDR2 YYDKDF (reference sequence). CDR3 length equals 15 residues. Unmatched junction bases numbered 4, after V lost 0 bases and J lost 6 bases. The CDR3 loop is CATSREDRVAQPQHF. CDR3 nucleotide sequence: TGTGCCACCAGCAGAGAGGACAGGGTCGCTCAGCCCCAGCATTTT.

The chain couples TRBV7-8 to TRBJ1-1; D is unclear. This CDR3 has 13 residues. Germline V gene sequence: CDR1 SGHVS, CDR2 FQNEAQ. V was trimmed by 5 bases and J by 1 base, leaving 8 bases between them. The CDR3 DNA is TGTGCCAGCAGCGTACAGACGAACACTGAAGCTTTCTTT. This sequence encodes CASSVQTNTEAFF.

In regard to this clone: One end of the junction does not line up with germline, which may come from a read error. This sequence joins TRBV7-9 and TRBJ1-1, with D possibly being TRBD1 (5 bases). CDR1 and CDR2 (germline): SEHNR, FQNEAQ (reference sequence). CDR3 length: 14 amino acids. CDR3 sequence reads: CSSSTGTRDTEAFF. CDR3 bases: TGTTCCAGCAGCACTGGGACTCGGGACACTGAAGCTTTCTTT.

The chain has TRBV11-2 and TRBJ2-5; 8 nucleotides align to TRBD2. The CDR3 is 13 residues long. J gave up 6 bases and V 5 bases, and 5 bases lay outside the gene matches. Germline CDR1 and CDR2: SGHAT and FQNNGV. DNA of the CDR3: TGTGCCAGCAGCCTAAGCGGGGGACAGACCCAGTACTTC. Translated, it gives CASSLSGGQTQYF.

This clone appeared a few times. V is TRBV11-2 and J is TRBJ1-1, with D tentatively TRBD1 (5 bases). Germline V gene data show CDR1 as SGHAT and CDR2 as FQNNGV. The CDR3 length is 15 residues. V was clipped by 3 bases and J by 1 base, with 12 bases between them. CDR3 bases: TGTGCCAGCAGCTTGGGGGGACGGGCGAACACTGAAGCTTTCTTT. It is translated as CASSLGGRANTEAFF.

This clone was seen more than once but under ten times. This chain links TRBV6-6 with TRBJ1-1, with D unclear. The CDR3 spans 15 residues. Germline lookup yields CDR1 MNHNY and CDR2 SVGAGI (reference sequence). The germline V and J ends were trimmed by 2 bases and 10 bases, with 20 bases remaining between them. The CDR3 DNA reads TGTGCCAGCAGTTACCGAGCGCTAACACCCGAGGGAGCTTTCTTT. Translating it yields CASSYRALTPEGAFF.

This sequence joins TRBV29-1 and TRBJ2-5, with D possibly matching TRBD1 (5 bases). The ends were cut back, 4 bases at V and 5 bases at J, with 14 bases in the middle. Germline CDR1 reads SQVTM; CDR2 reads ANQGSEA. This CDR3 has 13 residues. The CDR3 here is CSVGGAQAETQYF. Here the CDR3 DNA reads TGCAGCGTTGGTGGGGCACAGGCGGAGACCCAGTACTTC. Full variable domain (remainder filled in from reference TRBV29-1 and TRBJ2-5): SAVISQKPSRDICQRGTSLTIQCQVDSQVTMMFWYRQQPGQSLTLIATANQGSEATYESGFVIDKFPISRPNLTFSTLTVSNMSPEDSSIYLCSVGGAQAETQYFGPGTRLLVL.

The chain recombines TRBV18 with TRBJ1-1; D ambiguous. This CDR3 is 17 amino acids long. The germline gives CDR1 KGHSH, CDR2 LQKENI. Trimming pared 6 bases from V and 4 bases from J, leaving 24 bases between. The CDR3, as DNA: TGTGCCAGCTCCCTCCGGCTCCGGGGAAGAAATGCCACTGAAGCTTTCTTT. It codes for CASSLRLRGRNATEAFF.

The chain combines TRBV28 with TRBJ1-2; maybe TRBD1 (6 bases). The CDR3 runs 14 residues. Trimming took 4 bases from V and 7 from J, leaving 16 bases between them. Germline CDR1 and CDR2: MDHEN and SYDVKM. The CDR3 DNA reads TGTGCCAGCAGTTCTGGGCCGCAGGGGCTTGGCTACACCTTC. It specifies CASSSGPQGLGYTF.

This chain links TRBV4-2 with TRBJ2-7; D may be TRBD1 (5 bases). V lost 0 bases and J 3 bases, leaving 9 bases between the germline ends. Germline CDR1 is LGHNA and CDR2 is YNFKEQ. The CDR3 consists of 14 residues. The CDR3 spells CASSQDWGGYEQYF. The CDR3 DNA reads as TGTGCCAGCAGCCAAGATTGGGGCGGCTACGAGCAGTACTTC.

DNA of the CDR3: TGTGCCAGCAGAGGACAGGGGATGGGAACTGAAGCTTTCTTT. Protein sequence: CASRGQGMGTEAFF. The gene calls are TRBV6-6 and TRBJ1-1; 9 bases agree with TRBD1. The CDR3 loop spans 14 amino acids. Germline V gene lookup returns CDR1 MNHNY and CDR2 SVGAGI (reference sequence). Germline trimming cut 6 bases from V and 5 bases from J; bases unmatched to any gene: 7.

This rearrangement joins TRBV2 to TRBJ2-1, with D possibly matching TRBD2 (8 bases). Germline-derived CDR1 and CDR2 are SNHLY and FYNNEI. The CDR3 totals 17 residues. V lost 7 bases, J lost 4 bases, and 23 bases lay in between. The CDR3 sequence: CASTSREGAEGYNEQFF. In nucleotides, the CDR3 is TGTGCCAGCACCTCTCGGGAGGGGGCTGAGGGGTACAATGAGCAGTTCTTC. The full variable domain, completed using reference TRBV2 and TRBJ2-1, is EPEVTQTPSHQVTQMGQEVILRCVPISNHLYFYWYRQILGQKVEFLVSFYNNEISEKSEIFDDQFSVERPDGSNFTLKIRSTKLEDSAMYFCASTSREGAEGYNEQFFGPGTRLTVL.

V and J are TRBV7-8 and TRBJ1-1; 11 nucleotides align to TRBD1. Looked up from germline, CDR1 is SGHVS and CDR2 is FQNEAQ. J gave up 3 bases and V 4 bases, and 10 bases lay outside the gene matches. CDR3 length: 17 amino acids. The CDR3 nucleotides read TGTGCCAGCAGCTCGGACAGGGGGCGCGTCTCATACACTGAAGCTTTCTTT. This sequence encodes CASSSDRGRVSYTEAFF.